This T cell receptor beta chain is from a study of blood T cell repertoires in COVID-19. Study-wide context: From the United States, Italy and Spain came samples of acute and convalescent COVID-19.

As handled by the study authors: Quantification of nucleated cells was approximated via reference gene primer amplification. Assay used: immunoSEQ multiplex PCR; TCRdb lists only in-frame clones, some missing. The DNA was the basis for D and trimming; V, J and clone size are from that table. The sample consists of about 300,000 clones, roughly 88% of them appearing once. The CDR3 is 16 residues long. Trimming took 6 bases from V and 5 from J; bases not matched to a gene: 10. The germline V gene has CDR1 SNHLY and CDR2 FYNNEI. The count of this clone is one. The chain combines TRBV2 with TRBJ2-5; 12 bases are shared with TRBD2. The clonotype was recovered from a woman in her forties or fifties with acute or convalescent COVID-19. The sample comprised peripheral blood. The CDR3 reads CASRTRLAGAGETQYF. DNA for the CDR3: TGTGCCAGCAGGACTAGACTAGCGGGGGCGGGGGAGACCCAGTACTTC.